These T cell receptor beta chains were read from a single sample in a study of blood T cell repertoires in COVID-19. Assay: immunoSEQ multiplex PCR; the TCRdb copy retains only in-frame clones and omits some. The sample lists hundreds of thousands of clones, about 79% seen once, with more than 8% in the top ten. Sample: peripheral blood. These receptors were obtained from a woman of 80 years or more with acute or convalescent COVID-19. Each CDR3 is given with its conserved first and last residue. D genes are given only for firm matches. Only part of the rows carry a size: once, few, many, or a class if the clone is expanded.

d_gene: TRBD1; abundance: -; v_gene: TRBV28; j_gene: TRBJ1-5; CDR3aa: CASNPGGGVNQPQHF; CDR3nt: TGTGCCAGCAACCCCGGAGGGGGCGTTAATCAGCCCCAGCATTTT
d_gene: -; abundance: -; v_gene: TRBV11-2; j_gene: TRBJ1-5; CDR3aa: CASSRGSYQAQPQHF; CDR3nt: TGTGCCAGCAGCCGGGGGTCCTACCAGGCTCAGCCCCAGCATTTT
d_gene: -; abundance: -; v_gene: TRBV18; j_gene: TRBJ1-3; CDR3aa: CASSLDQGSSGNTIYF; CDR3nt: TGTGCCAGCTCACTTGATCAGGGTTCTTCAGGAAACACCATATATTTT
d_gene: TRBD1; abundance: -; v_gene: TRBV19; j_gene: TRBJ2-1; CDR3aa: CASSSTGETYNEQFF; CDR3nt: TGTGCCAGTAGTAGTACAGGGGAGACTTACAATGAGCAGTTCTTC
d_gene: -; abundance: -; v_gene: TRBV18; j_gene: TRBJ1-1; CDR3aa: CASSPQHPDTEAFF; CDR3nt: TGTGCCAGCTCACCACAACACCCCGACACTGAAGCTTTCTTT
d_gene: TRBD1; abundance: -; v_gene: TRBV19; j_gene: TRBJ2-6; CDR3aa: CASRTSRGSSGANVLTF; CDR3nt: TGTGCCAGTAGGACCTCCAGGGGGAGCTCTGGGGCCAACGTCCTGACTTTC
d_gene: TRBD1; abundance: -; v_gene: TRBV11-2; j_gene: TRBJ2-7; CDR3aa: CASSSGQARQYF; CDR3nt: TGTGCCAGCAGCTCTGGACAGGCACGGCAGTACTTC
d_gene: TRBD2; abundance: -; v_gene: TRBV2; j_gene: TRBJ2-1; CDR3aa: CASRRTSGGGEQFF; CDR3nt: TGTGCCAGCAGGAGAACTAGCGGGGGGGGTGAGCAGTTCTTC
d_gene: -; abundance: -; v_gene: TRBV19; j_gene: TRBJ2-2; CDR3aa: CASSIMGGNTGELFF; CDR3nt: TGTGCCAGTAGTATAATGGGGGGGAACACCGGGGAGCTGTTTTTT
d_gene: TRBD1; abundance: -; v_gene: TRBV5-1; j_gene: TRBJ1-1; CDR3aa: CASSWTGGTEAFF; CDR3nt: TGCGCCAGCAGCTGGACAGGGGGCACTGAAGCTTTCTTT
d_gene: TRBD1; abundance: few; v_gene: TRBV4-2; j_gene: TRBJ1-2; CDR3aa: CASSQDQRQGGINYGYTF; CDR3nt: TGTGCCAGCAGCCAAGATCAGAGACAGGGGGGAATTAACTATGGCTACACCTTC
d_gene: -; abundance: -; v_gene: TRBV3-1/TRBV3-2; j_gene: TRBJ2-7; CDR3aa: CASSQGPTYEQYF; CDR3nt: TGTGCCAGCAGCCAAGGGCCAACCTACGAGCAGTACTTC
d_gene: TRBD1; abundance: -; v_gene: TRBV5-5; j_gene: TRBJ1-1; CDR3aa: CASGRGQGARDEAFF; CDR3nt: TGTGCCAGCGGCCGGGGACAGGGGGCGAGGGACGAAGCTTTCTTT
d_gene: -; abundance: -; v_gene: TRBV7-8; j_gene: TRBJ2-7; CDR3aa: CASSLGQGSPGLSYEQYF; CDR3nt: TGTGCCAGCAGCTTGGGGCAGGGGTCCCCGGGACTATCCTACGAGCAGTACTTC
d_gene: -; abundance: -; v_gene: TRBV30; j_gene: TRBJ1-2; CDR3aa: CAWGGEGANYGYTF; CDR3nt: TGTGCCTGGGGAGGGGAGGGGGCTAACTATGGCTACACCTTC
d_gene: TRBD1; abundance: -; v_gene: TRBV5-1; j_gene: TRBJ1-2; CDR3aa: CASSPNQGAGGYTF; CDR3nt: TGCGCCAGCAGCCCCAACCAGGGGGCAGGAGGCTACACCTTC
d_gene: -; abundance: -; v_gene: TRBV27; j_gene: TRBJ2-5; CDR3aa: CASSLSSPRETQYF; CDR3nt: TGTGCCAGCAGTTTATCTTCTCCCCGGGAGACCCAGTACTTC
d_gene: TRBD2; abundance: -; v_gene: TRBV4-2; j_gene: TRBJ2-1; CDR3aa: CASSQTSGVYEQFF; CDR3nt: TGTGCCAGCAGCCAGACTAGCGGGGTCTATGAGCAGTTCTTC
d_gene: TRBD2; abundance: once; v_gene: TRBV6-8; j_gene: TRBJ2-1; CDR3aa: CASSYTSGGPRFF; CDR3nt: TGTGCCAGCAGTTACACTAGCGGGGGGCCGAGGTTCTTC
d_gene: TRBD1; abundance: few; v_gene: TRBV7-8; j_gene: TRBJ1-4; CDR3aa: CASSGRTGGFTNEKLFF; CDR3nt: TGTGCCAGCAGCGGAAGGACAGGGGGCTTCACTAATGAAAAACTGTTTTTT
d_gene: TRBD2; abundance: few; v_gene: TRBV7-8; j_gene: TRBJ2-7; CDR3aa: CASSFAHMAGDSYEQYF; CDR3nt: TGTGCCAGCAGCTTCGCGCACATGGCGGGGGACTCCTACGAGCAGTACTTC
d_gene: TRBD1; abundance: -; v_gene: TRBV6-5; j_gene: TRBJ2-5; CDR3aa: CASSWTGQETQYF; CDR3nt: TGTGCCAGCAGCTGGACAGGGCAAGAGACCCAGTACTTC
d_gene: -; abundance: -; v_gene: TRBV28; j_gene: TRBJ2-3; CDR3aa: CASSPTYTSLYSTDTQYF; CDR3nt: TGTGCCAGCAGTCCAACGTACACTAGCCTTTATAGCACAGATACGCAGTATTTT
d_gene: -; abundance: -; v_gene: TRBV6-2/TRBV6-3; j_gene: TRBJ1-3; CDR3aa: CASSRTGSSGNTIYF; CDR3nt: TGTGCCAGCAGTCGAACAGGGAGCTCTGGAAACACCATATATTTT
d_gene: -; abundance: -; v_gene: TRBV5-1; j_gene: TRBJ2-3; CDR3aa: CASRLGTDTQYF; CDR3nt: TGCGCCAGCAGACTGGGCACAGATACGCAGTATTTT
d_gene: -; abundance: -; v_gene: TRBV21-1; j_gene: TRBJ1-5; CDR3aa: CASSKDGRGVGGNQPQHF; CDR3nt: TGTGCCAGCAGCAAAGACGGCAGGGGGGTGGGTGGCAATCAGCCCCAGCATTTT
d_gene: TRBD2; abundance: -; v_gene: TRBV5-1; j_gene: TRBJ2-3; CDR3aa: CASSLGRRGSGDTQYF; CDR3nt: TGCGCCAGCAGCTTGGGTAGGCGGGGGTCCGGAGATACGCAGTATTTT
d_gene: -; abundance: few; v_gene: TRBV2; j_gene: TRBJ1-1; CDR3aa: CASSDRVNTEAFF; CDR3nt: TGTGCCAGCAGTGACCGGGTGAACACTGAAGCTTTCTTT
d_gene: -; abundance: few; v_gene: TRBV2; j_gene: TRBJ2-7; CDR3aa: CASSVGERASYEQYF; CDR3nt: TGTGCCAGCAGTGTGGGGGAGCGGGCCTCCTACGAGCAGTACTTC
d_gene: TRBD2; abundance: -; v_gene: TRBV12-3/TRBV12-4; j_gene: TRBJ2-3; CDR3aa: CASSLTSGDTQYF; CDR3nt: TGTGCCAGCAGTTTGACTAGCGGAGATACGCAGTATTTT
d_gene: -; abundance: -; v_gene: TRBV6-5; j_gene: TRBJ1-1; CDR3aa: CASSYSITRSTEAFF; CDR3nt: TGTGCCAGCAGTTACTCGATCACCAGGTCTACTGAAGCTTTCTTT
d_gene: TRBD1; abundance: -; v_gene: TRBV27; j_gene: TRBJ2-7; CDR3aa: CASSFTGVGEQYF; CDR3nt: TGTGCCAGCAGTTTCACAGGGGTGGGAGAGCAGTACTTC
d_gene: TRBD1; abundance: -; v_gene: TRBV3-1/TRBV3-2; j_gene: TRBJ1-4; CDR3aa: CASSAGTGKSGEKLFF; CDR3nt: TGTGCCAGCAGCGCCGGGACAGGGAAGTCGGGTGAAAAACTGTTTTTT
d_gene: -; abundance: -; v_gene: TRBV12-3/TRBV12-4; j_gene: TRBJ1-2; CDR3aa: CASSPNTNYGYTF; CDR3nt: TGTGCCAGCAGTCCCAACACTAACTATGGCTACACCTTC
d_gene: -; abundance: -; v_gene: TRBV5-1; j_gene: TRBJ2-3; CDR3aa: CATTSGTGSTDTQYF; CDR3nt: TGCGCCACCACGTCCGGAACAGGGAGCACAGATACGCAGTATTTT
d_gene: TRBD1; abundance: -; v_gene: TRBV14; j_gene: TRBJ1-2; CDR3aa: CASSLMDRVNGYTF; CDR3nt: TGTGCCAGCAGCCTTATGGACAGGGTTAATGGCTACACCTTC
d_gene: -; abundance: once; v_gene: TRBV2; j_gene: TRBJ1-1; CDR3aa: CASSPDNTGITEAFF; CDR3nt: TGTGCCAGCAGCCCAGATAATACAGGGATCACTGAAGCTTTCTTT
d_gene: -; abundance: -; v_gene: TRBV19; j_gene: TRBJ1-2; CDR3aa: CASSNGFKDSNYGYTF; CDR3nt: TGTGCCAGTAGTAACGGGTTTAAGGACAGTAACTATGGCTACACCTTC
d_gene: -; abundance: -; v_gene: TRBV15; j_gene: TRBJ1-1; CDR3aa: CATSTLYQDTEAFF; CDR3nt: TGTGCCACCAGCACACTTTATCAAGACACTGAAGCTTTCTTT
d_gene: -; abundance: once; v_gene: TRBV29-1; j_gene: TRBJ2-3; CDR3aa: CSVLLASIRTDTQYF; CDR3nt: TGCAGCGTCCTTCTGGCTAGCATCCGTACAGATACGCAGTATTTT